This T cell receptor (beta chain) emerged from a study of blood T cell repertoires in COVID-19. Study-level background: Whether acute or convalescent, the COVID-19 samples came from the United States, Italy and Spain. From T cells, B-cell-depleted T cells, or PBMCs came the material, which was cDNA or gDNA.

In the source study's methods: Amplification of reference gene primers provided the estimated nucleated cell counts. Sequencing used immunoSEQ multiplex PCR; TCRdb keeps in-frame clones, though not all of them. V and J calls and clone size are given by that table; D and trimming were obtained from the DNA. Among 200,000 to 250,000 clones listed, approximately 79% were seen once. The V gene's germline CDR1 is MDHEN and CDR2 SYDVKM. V gave up 5 bases and J gave up 7 bases, with 17 bases separating them. This CDR3 is 14 amino acids long. The sequenced sample consisted of peripheral blood. This TCR derives from a woman older than 75 with active or convalescent COVID-19. J is TRBJ1-2 and V is TRBV28; a weak D match, TRBD1 (6 bases). CDR3 DNA sequence: TGTGCCAGCAGTACACAGGGTGCCGTAGGTGGCTACACCTTC. This codes for CASSTQGAVGGYTF.